The sample holds a few counts of the clone carrying this TCR beta chain. The CDR3 is 16 amino acids. Trimming took 8 bases from V and 0 from J; bases not matched to a gene: 8. Per germline, CDR1 MNHNS and CDR2 SASEGT. The sample belongs to a study of T-cell memory formation after mild COVID-19. About the research overall: TCR clusters showed largely donor specificity.

Each CDR3 protein is one row after TCRdb ran MiXCR on the 5' RACE reads. Of a few hundred thousand distinct CDR3 sequences listed, more than 20% are singletons. This clonotype was obtained from an adult woman who had mild COVID-19 (a few samples of this study predate the infection). Cell type and time point are not known. The J gene is TRBJ2-2, the V gene TRBV6-1, with 8 nucleotides matching TRBD2. Sequenced sample: PBMCs or a T cell subset sorted from them (not recorded which). CDR3 bases: TGTGCCAGCTCCCTTTCGGGGGGGCCGAACACCGGGGAGCTGTTTTTT. Its translation: CASSLSGGPNTGELFF.